This TCR beta chain was recorded in a study of esophageal squamous cell carcinoma under preoperative chemotherapy. The time point is: after preoperative PTX-NDP chemotherapy. This clonotype was seen many times. In TCRdb, the PCR reads were re-called with MiXCR into one record per CDR3 protein. The data contain roughly 20,000 distinct CDR3 sequences, 40% to 55% of them singletons. This material was acquired from a patient given preoperative chemotherapy. The TCR sequence derives from a human donor with esophageal squamous cell carcinoma. The donor label of this sample is uncertain.

The CDR3: CASSSTGQASTQYF. CDR3 DNA: TGTGCCAGCAGCTCGACTGGACAGGCTTCGACCCAGTACTTC. The rearrangement links TRBV7-2 to TRBJ2-5, with 7 bases that match TRBD1. J lost 7 bases, V lost 4 bases, and 9 bases had no gene match. Germline assignment: CDR1 SGHTA and CDR2 FQGNSA. The CDR3 runs to 14 residues.